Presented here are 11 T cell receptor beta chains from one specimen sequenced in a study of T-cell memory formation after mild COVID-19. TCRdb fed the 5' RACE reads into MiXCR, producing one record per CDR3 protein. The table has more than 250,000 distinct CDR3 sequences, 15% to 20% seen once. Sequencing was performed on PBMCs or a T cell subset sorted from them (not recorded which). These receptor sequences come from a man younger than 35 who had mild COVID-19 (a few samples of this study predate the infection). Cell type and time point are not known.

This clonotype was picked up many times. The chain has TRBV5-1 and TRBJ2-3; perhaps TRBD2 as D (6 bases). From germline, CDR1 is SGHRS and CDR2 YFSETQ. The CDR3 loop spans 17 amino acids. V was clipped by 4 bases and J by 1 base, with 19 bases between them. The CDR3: CASSPRGTPTRTDTQYF. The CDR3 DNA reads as TGCGCCAGCAGCCCCCGCGGGACCCCTACCCGCACAGATACGCAGTATTTT.

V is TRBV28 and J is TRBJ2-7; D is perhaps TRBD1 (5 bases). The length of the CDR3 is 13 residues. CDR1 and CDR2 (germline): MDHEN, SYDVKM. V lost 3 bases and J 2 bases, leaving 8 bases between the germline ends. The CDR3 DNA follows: TGTGCCAGCAGTTTGGGCAGGGCCTACGAGCAGTACGTC. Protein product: CASSLGRAYEQYV.

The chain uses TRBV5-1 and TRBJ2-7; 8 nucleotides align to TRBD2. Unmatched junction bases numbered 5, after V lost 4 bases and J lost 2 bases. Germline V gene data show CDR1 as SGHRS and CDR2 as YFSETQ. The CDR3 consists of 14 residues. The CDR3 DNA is TGCGCCAGCAGCCCGGGAGGGGGGCCCTACGAGCAGTACGTC. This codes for CASSPGGGPYEQYV.

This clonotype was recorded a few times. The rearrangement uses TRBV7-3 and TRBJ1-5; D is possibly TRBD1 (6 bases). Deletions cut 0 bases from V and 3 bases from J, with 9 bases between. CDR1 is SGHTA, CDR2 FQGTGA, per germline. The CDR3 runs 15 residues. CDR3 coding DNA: TGTGCCAGCAGCTTAACGGGGGGGCACAATCAGCCCCAGCATTTT. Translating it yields CASSLTGGHNQPQHF.

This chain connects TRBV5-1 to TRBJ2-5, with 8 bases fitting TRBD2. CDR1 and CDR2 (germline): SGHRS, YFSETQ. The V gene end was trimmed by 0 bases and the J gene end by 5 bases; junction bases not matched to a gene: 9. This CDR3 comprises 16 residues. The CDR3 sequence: CASSLGPSGGGETQYF. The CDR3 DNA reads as TGCGCCAGCAGCTTGGGTCCCAGCGGGGGAGGCGAGACCCAGTACTTC.

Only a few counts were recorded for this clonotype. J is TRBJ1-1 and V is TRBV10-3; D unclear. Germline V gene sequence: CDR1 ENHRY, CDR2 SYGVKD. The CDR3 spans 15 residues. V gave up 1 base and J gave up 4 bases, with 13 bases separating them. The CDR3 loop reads CAISEYGQTATEAFF. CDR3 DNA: TGTGCCATCAGTGAGTACGGGCAGACTGCCACTGAAGCTTTCTTT.

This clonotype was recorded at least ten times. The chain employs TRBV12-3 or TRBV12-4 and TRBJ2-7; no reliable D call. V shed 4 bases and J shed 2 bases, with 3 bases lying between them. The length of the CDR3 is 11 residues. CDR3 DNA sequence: TGTGCCAGCAGTTCCGCCTACGAGCAGTACTTC. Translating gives CASSSAYEQYF.

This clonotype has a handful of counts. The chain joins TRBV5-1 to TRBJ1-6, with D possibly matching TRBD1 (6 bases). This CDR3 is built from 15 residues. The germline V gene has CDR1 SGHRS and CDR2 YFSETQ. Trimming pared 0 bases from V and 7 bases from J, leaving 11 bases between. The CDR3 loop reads CASSLAAGENSPLHF. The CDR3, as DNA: TGCGCCAGCAGCTTGGCCGCAGGGGAGAATTCACCCCTCCACTTT.

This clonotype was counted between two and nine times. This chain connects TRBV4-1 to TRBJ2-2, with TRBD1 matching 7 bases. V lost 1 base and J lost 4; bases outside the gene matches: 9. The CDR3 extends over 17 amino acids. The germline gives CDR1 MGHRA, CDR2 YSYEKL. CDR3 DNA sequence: TGCGCCAGCAGCCAAGGACTACAGGGGCAGGGCACCGGGGAGCTGTTTTTT. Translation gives CASSQGLQGQGTGELFF.

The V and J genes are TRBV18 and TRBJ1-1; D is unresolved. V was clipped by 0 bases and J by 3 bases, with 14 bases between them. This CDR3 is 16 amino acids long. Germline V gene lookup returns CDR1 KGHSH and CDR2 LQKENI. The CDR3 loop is CASSPPSGNRYTEAFF. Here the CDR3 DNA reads TGTGCCAGCTCACCACCTTCGGGCAACCGATACACTGAAGCTTTCTTT.

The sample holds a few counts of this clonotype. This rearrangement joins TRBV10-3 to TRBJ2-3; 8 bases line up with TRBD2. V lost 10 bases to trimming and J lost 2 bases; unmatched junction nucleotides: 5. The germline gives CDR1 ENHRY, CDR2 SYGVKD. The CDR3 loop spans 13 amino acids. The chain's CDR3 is CASAGGATDTQYF. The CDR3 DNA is TGTGCCAGCGCGGGGGGCGCCACAGATACGCAGTATTTT.